These T cell receptor beta chains were read from a single sample in a study of blood T cell repertoires in COVID-19. Repertoires were generated with immunoSEQ multiplex PCR, while TCRdb's copy carries only in-frame clones and drops some. Among hundreds of thousands of clones listed, roughly 89% were seen once. Specimen: peripheral blood. The receptors derive from a man younger than 35 with COVID-19, enrolled during active disease. CDR3s include the opening cysteine and the closing phenylalanine or tryptophan. D genes are given only for firm matches. Rows may omit the clone size; those that give it use once, few, many or a size class.

d_call | clone_size | j_call | v_call | cdr3_nt | cdr3_aa
TRBD1 | - | TRBJ2-7 | TRBV7-9 | TGTGCCAGCAGCTCCCGGGACAGGGGACACGAGCAGTACTTC | CASSSRDRGHEQYF
TRBD2 | - | TRBJ2-1 | TRBV10-3 | TGTGCCATCAGTGAGTCGGCGCTAGCGGGAAGGCAGTTCTTC | CAISESALAGRQFF
- | - | TRBJ2-2 | TRBV7-3 | TGTGCCAGCAGCCATTCATCGAACACCGGGGAGCTGTTTTTT | CASSHSSNTGELFF
TRBD2 | - | TRBJ2-5 | TRBV6-5 | TGTGCCAGCAGACGGGGACTAGCGTCGGAGACCCAGTACTTC | CASRRGLASETQYF
- | - | TRBJ2-5 | TRBV3-1/TRBV3-2 | TGTGCCAGCAGCCAATCCGGGGGGCAATCGACCCAGTACTTC | CASSQSGGQSTQYF
- | once | TRBJ1-2 | TRBV19 | TGTGCCAGTAGTCAGGGTTTCGGCTACACCTTC | CASSQGFGYTF
TRBD2 | - | TRBJ2-3 | TRBV11-3 | TGTGCCAGCAGCTCGGGACTAGCGGGAGGCCTTGGCACAGATACGCAGTATTTT | CASSSGLAGGLGTDTQYF
TRBD1 | - | TRBJ1-2 | TRBV7-9 | TGTGCCAGCAGCGCCGGACAGGAATACTATGGCTACACCTTC | CASSAGQEYYGYTF
- | once | TRBJ1-5 | TRBV18 | TGTGCCAGCTCATCGGACAGAGGGAATCAGCCCCAGCATTTT | CASSSDRGNQPQHF
- | - | TRBJ2-3 | TRBV2 | TGTGCCAGCAGTGAATATGAGGTGATAGTAACAGATACGCAGTATTTT | CASSEYEVIVTDTQYF
TRBD1 | - | TRBJ1-1 | TRBV5-1 | TGCGCCAGCAGCCGGGGACAGATGAACACTGAAGCTTTCTTT | CASSRGQMNTEAFF
- | - | TRBJ2-5 | TRBV4-1 | TGCGCCAGCAGCCAAGATATCGGTAGCGGTCTCGAGACCCAGTACTTC | CASSQDIGSGLETQYF
TRBD2 | - | TRBJ2-3 | TRBV5-4 | TGTGCCAGCAGCCCCACTAGCGGGGTGGGGGATACGCAGTATTTT | CASSPTSGVGDTQYF
- | - | TRBJ1-5 | TRBV19 | TGTGCCAGTAGGAGAACAGGGCCCCAGCATTTT | CASRRTGPQHF
TRBD2 | - | TRBJ2-4 | TRBV7-2 | TGTGCCAGCAGCTTAGCCTGGGGGGGGATTGTCAAAAACATTCAGTACTTC | CASSLAWGGIVKNIQYF
TRBD2 | - | TRBJ2-3 | TRBV7-9 | TGTGCCAGCAGCCACCGGACTAGCGGGGGCCTCAGCACAGATACGCAGTATTTT | CASSHRTSGGLSTDTQYF
TRBD1 | - | TRBJ2-7 | TRBV5-1 | TGCGCCAGCAGTCTTCTCGGGACAGCATCCTACGAGCAGTACTTC | CASSLLGTASYEQYF
- | - | TRBJ1-6 | TRBV2 | TGTGCCAGCAGTGATGCGGCCCTATATAATTCACCCCTCCACTTT | CASSDAALYNSPLHF
- | few | TRBJ1-3 | TRBV2 | TGTGCCAGCAGGCCAATGAGCTCTGGAAACACCATATATTTT | CASRPMSSGNTIYF
- | - | TRBJ1-1 | TRBV19 | TGTGCCAGTAGTATGCTACCGAACACTGAAGCTTTCTTT | CASSMLPNTEAFF
TRBD2 | - | TRBJ2-1 | TRBV19 | TGTGCCAGTAGCCTAGCGGGAAGGTACAATGAGCAGTTCTTC | CASSLAGRYNEQFF
TRBD2 | - | TRBJ2-1 | TRBV7-7 | TGTGCTAGCAGCTTAGCGCATACTAGCGGGAGCAATGAGCAGTTCTTC | CASSLAHTSGSNEQFF
- | - | TRBJ2-2 | TRBV30 | TGTGCCTGGAGTGTTGGCAGTACCCTCACCGGGGAGCTGTTTTTT | CAWSVGSTLTGELFF
TRBD2 | - | TRBJ2-7 | TRBV19 | TGTGCCAGTAAAAGCGGGAGGGCGCAAAAACCCCGGTACGAGCAGTACTTC | CASKSGRAQKPRYEQYF